The source of this TCR beta chain is a study of cytomegalovirus exposure and HLA in healthy donors. Across the study: A later analysis reported the 100 to 150 validation repertoires used the same platform as the 666 first-cohort repertoires.

Study-wide results and limits: Clusters of TCRs from the first cohort tended to co-occur in the 100 to 150 validation repertoires (as a later analysis found). The study flagged some 170 TCR beta chains as cytomegalovirus-associated. Most TCR sequences were seen very rarely across donors, but some public TCRs occurred in many.

Repertoires were generated with immunoSEQ multiplex PCR, while TCRdb's copy carries only in-frame clones and drops some. This table holds 100,000 to 150,000 clones, around 92% found once. There are 16 residues in the CDR3. The ends were cut back, 0 bases at V and 2 bases at J, with 10 bases in the middle. The germline V gene has CDR1 MNHEY and CDR2 SVGAGI. Turning to this clone: Its specificity is unknown.

The sample taken for sequencing was PBMCs. This clonotype was obtained from a man aged 25 to 40 in good health and CMV-seronegative. The chain carries TRBV6-5 and TRBJ2-2; a weak D match, TRBD1 (6 bases). The CDR3 sequence is CASSYSGQPNTGELFF. CDR3 bases: TGTGCCAGCAGTTACTCTGGACAGCCAAACACCGGGGAGCTGTTTTTT.